This is a list of T cell receptor beta chains from one sample in a study of T cell repertoires in cytomegalovirus infection. These TCRs' antigens remain unknown. From the reads, TCRdb called clonotypes with MiXCR, one entry per CDR3 protein. The sample has 100,000 to 150,000 distinct CDR3 sequences, more than 30% seen once. Here the sequenced sample was CD8+ T cells from cultured PBMCs, taken from culture after CMV antigen stimulation. The receptors were gathered from a human donor in good health (CMV status not recorded). Some clones in this sample may be carry-over from other donors' samples. The CDR3 runs from the conserved cysteine through the conserved F or W. The D gene is left open where the match is weak. Clone size, where shown, is once, few, many, or a class for clones that have expanded.

CDR3 protein	CDR3 DNA	J gene	D gene	clone size	CDR3 length	V gene
CASSARDQPPYEQYF	TGTGCCAGCAGCGCCCGTGACCAGCCTCCCTACGAGCAGTACTTC	TRBJ2-7	-	-	15	TRBV5-8
CASSRGQGATEAFF	TGTGCCAGCAGCCGGGGACAGGGGGCAACTGAAGCTTTCTTT	TRBJ1-1	TRBD1	few	14	TRBV7-3
CASRRGGGGNEQFF	TGTGCCAGCAGACGGGGCGGGGGTGGGAATGAGCAGTTCTTC	TRBJ2-1	TRBD2	-	14	TRBV27
CASSLGKGPGLHF	TGTGCCAGCAGCTTAGGGAAGGGCCCTGGACTCCACTTC	TRBJ1-2	-	-	13	TRBV7-6
CSARVPNRGPYEQYF	TGCAGTGCTAGAGTACCAAACAGGGGCCCCTACGAGCAGTACTTC	TRBJ2-7	TRBD1	-	15	TRBV20-1
CASSPLWTGDNQPQHF	TGTGCCAGCAGTCCTCTATGGACAGGGGACAATCAGCCCCAGCATTTT	TRBJ1-5	TRBD1	-	16	TRBV28
CASGLEGGGTDTQYF	TGTGCTAGTGGTTTGGAGGGGGGTGGCACAGATACGCAGTATTTT	TRBJ2-3	-	-	15	TRBV12-5
CASSTLAGGSTDTQYF	TGTGCCAGCAGCACACTAGCGGGGGGTAGCACAGATACGCAGTATTTT	TRBJ2-3	TRBD2	-	16	TRBV12-3/TRBV12-4
CASSQPNSPLHF	TGTGCCAGCAGCCAACCCAATTCACCCCTCCACTTT	TRBJ1-6	-	few	12	TRBV14
CASSPQGVYEQYF	TGTGCCAGCTCACCTCAGGGAGTCTACGAGCAGTACTTC	TRBJ2-7	-	few	13	TRBV18
CASSRGQGSEAFF	TGTGCCAGCAGTCGGGGACAGGGGTCTGAAGCTTTCTTT	TRBJ1-1	TRBD1	many	13	TRBV7-9